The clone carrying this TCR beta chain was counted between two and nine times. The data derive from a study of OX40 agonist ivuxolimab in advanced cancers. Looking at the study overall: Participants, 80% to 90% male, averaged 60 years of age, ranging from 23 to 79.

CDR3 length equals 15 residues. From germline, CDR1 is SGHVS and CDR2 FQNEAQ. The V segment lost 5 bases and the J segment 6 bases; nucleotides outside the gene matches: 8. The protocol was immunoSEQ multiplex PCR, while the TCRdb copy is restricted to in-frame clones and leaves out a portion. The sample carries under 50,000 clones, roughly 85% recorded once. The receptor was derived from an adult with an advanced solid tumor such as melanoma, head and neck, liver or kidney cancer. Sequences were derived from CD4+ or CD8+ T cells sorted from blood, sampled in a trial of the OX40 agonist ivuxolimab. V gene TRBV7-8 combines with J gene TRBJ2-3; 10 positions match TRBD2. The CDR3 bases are TGTGCCAGCAGCCCACTAGCGGGGAATTTGGATACGCAGTATTTT. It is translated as CASSPLAGNLDTQYF.